A single sample is the source of the 29 T cell receptor beta chains below, sequenced in a study of cytomegalovirus exposure and HLA in healthy donors. The primer mix had 60 Vbeta and 13 Jbeta primers. Using immunoSEQ multiplex PCR, the repertoire was profiled, and TCRdb retains in-frame clones only, with some absent. Among around 100,000 clones listed, around two thirds were seen once. The specimen sequenced was PBMCs. The receptor source for this set is a man younger than 40 in good health and CMV-seropositive.

This clone was recorded only once. J is TRBJ1-5 and V is TRBV10-3; a weak D match, TRBD1 (6 bases). The CDR3 covers 13 residues. Germline V gene sequence: CDR1 ENHRY, CDR2 SYGVKD. V gave up 10 bases and J gave up 3 bases, with 13 bases separating them. CDR3 residues: CATRGDLNQPQHF. The CDR3 region has the DNA TGTGCCACCAGGGGCGACCTCAATCAGCCCCAGCATTTT.

The chain couples TRBV5-1 to TRBJ1-1, with D unresolved. CDR1 and CDR2 from the germline V gene are SGHRS and YFSETQ. V was clipped by 4 bases and J by 2 bases, with 15 bases between them. The CDR3 runs to 15 residues. The CDR3 spells CASSPDPSGNTEAFF. CDR3 in DNA: TGCGCCAGCAGCCCCGACCCCTCAGGAAACACTGAAGCTTTCTTT. Full variable domain (outside the CDR3, taken from reference TRBV5-1 and TRBJ1-1): KAGVTQTPRYLIKTRGQQVTLSCSPISGHRSVSWYQQTPGQGLQFLFEYFSETQRNKGNFPGRFSGRQFSNSRSEMNVSTLELGDSALYLCASSPDPSGNTEAFFGQGTRLTVV.

The chain links TRBV7-9 to TRBJ2-2; perhaps TRBD1 as D (6 bases). Germline loops: CDR1 SEHNR, CDR2 FQNEAQ (reference sequence). The CDR3 contains 14 residues. The V and J ends lost 11 bases and 3 bases respectively, with 16 bases between them. CDR3 sequence (DNA): TGTGCCGGGGATGGACAGACAGACACCGGGGAGCTGTTTTTT. Protein sequence: CAGDGQTDTGELFF.

Of note for this clone: Relative to the germline gene, one junction end is altered; a read error may explain this. V and J are TRBV7-7 and TRBJ2-1; D unclear. Looked up from germline, CDR1 is SSHAT and CDR2 is FNYEAQ (reference sequence). The CDR3 extends over 13 amino acids. The CDR3 reads CASSLSPYNEQFF. CDR3 nucleotides: TGTGCTAGCAGCTTATCCCCTTACAATGAGCAGTTCTTC.

This clone was detected only once. The chain links TRBV7-9 to TRBJ2-5, with D perhaps TRBD2 (6 bases). Germline V gives CDR1 SEHNR, CDR2 FQNEAQ (reference sequence). The CDR3 extends over 14 amino acids. V was pared by 0 bases and J by 5 bases, with 10 bases between. CDR3 DNA: TGTGCCAGCAGCTTAGCGGGACTTGGGGAGACCCAGTACTTC. It translates to CASSLAGLGETQYF.

This clone was seen a few times. This sequence joins TRBV6-6 and TRBJ1-1, with D possibly matching TRBD1 (6 bases). Trimming left V 5 bases short and J 1 base short, with 8 bases between. The CDR3 loop spans 13 amino acids. The germline V gene encodes CDR1 MNHNY and CDR2 SVGAGI (reference sequence). The CDR3 region is CASSPQGNTEAFF. CDR3 in DNA: TGTGCCAGCAGTCCACAGGGGAACACTGAAGCTTTCTTT.

This chain links TRBV6-4 with TRBJ1-2, with a possible D match to TRBD1 (6 bases). CDR1 and CDR2 (germline): MRHNA, SNTAGT. Trimming cost V 6 bases and J 4 bases, with 12 bases left between them. This CDR3 is 13 amino acids long. The CDR3 sequence is CASRGGHRYGYTF. CDR3 coding DNA: TGTGCCAGCAGAGGGGGACACCGCTATGGCTACACCTTC.

The gene calls are TRBV19 and TRBJ1-2; 7 nucleotides agree with TRBD1. This CDR3 region has 16 residues. Germline V gives CDR1 LNHDA, CDR2 SQIVND (reference sequence). The trim removed 0 bases at V and 4 bases at J, leaving 8 bases unmatched. The CDR3 sequence is CASSIEGQGGPYGYTF. As DNA, the CDR3 is TGTGCCAGTAGTATAGAGGGGCAGGGGGGCCCCTATGGCTACACCTTC.

The chain joins TRBV6-6 to TRBJ1-1; a possible D gene is TRBD1 (5 bases). From germline, CDR1 is MNHNY and CDR2 SVGAGI (reference sequence). This CDR3 is built from 14 residues. Trimming removed 5 bases from V and 0 bases from J, with 10 bases in between. CDR3 in DNA: TGTGCCAGCAGTACGGGGGGGATGAACACTGAAGCTTTCTTT. Its translation: CASSTGGMNTEAFF.

This clone occurred once. V usage is TRBV5-6 and J usage is TRBJ2-5; TRBD2 might be the D (6 bases). This CDR3 has 14 residues. From germline, CDR1 is SGHDT and CDR2 YYEEEE. The V end lost 2 bases, the J end lost 5 bases, and 13 bases lay between the germline ends. CDR3 amino acids: CASSFTGARETQYF. In nucleotides, the CDR3 is TGTGCCAGCAGCTTTACGGGAGCACGGGAGACCCAGTACTTC. Combining the CDR3 with reference TRBV5-6 and TRBJ2-5 gives the whole variable domain DAGVTQSPTHLIKTRGQQVTLRCSPKSGHDTVSWYQQALGQGPQFIFQYYEEEERQRGNFPDRFSGHQFPNYSSELNVNALLLGDSALYLCASSFTGARETQYFGPGTRLLVL.

V and J are TRBV7-2 and TRBJ2-7, with D maybe TRBD1 (5 bases). This CDR3 has 14 amino acids. The germline V and J ends were trimmed by 1 base and 2 bases, with 9 bases remaining between them. Germline CDR1 SGHTA, CDR2 FQGNSA. The CDR3 DNA is TGTGCCAGCAGCTTAGGACAGCCGCCCTACGAGCAGTACTTC. Translated: CASSLGQPPYEQYF.

The chain has TRBV2 and TRBJ1-6; D is unclear. Germline V CDR1 and CDR2: SNHLY, FYNNEI. The V gene lost 6 bases and the J gene lost 6 bases, with 9 bases spanning the gap. This CDR3 has 13 residues. This CDR3 is CASSLGFNSPLHF. The CDR3 nucleotides are TGTGCCAGCAGCCTCGGGTTTAATTCACCCCTCCACTTT.

This clone appeared once. The rearrangement uses TRBV5-8 and TRBJ1-2, with unresolved D. V shed 5 bases and J shed 4 bases, with 12 bases lying between them. CDR1 is SGHTS, CDR2 YDEGEE, per germline. CDR3 size: 13 residues. The CDR3 reads CASREGGVYGYTF. CDR3 DNA: TGTGCCAGCAGGGAAGGCGGAGTCTATGGCTACACCTTC.

The chain employs TRBV7-2 and TRBJ1-1; D not certain. Between the trimmed V and J ends, which lost 4 bases and 1 base, there was a span of 13 bases. CDR1 is SGHTA, CDR2 FQGNSA, per germline. The CDR3 runs 15 residues. CDR3 sequence reads: CASSYGPRGNTEAFF. In DNA, the CDR3 is TGTGCCAGCAGCTATGGACCGCGGGGGAACACTGAAGCTTTCTTT.

The rearrangement links TRBV4-2 to TRBJ2-5; 14 bases line up with TRBD2. There are 17 residues in the CDR3. The junction had 5 bases not matched to a gene; V was cut back by 3 bases and J by 2 bases. The germline V gene has CDR1 LGHNA and CDR2 YNFKEQ. The CDR3 DNA reads TGTGCCAGCAGCCAGGGGGGACTAGCGGGGGTTCAAGAGACCCAGTACTTC. Translated, it gives CASSQGGLAGVQETQYF.

The gene calls are TRBV7-8 and TRBJ1-3, with D hard to call. Germline values: CDR1 SGHVS, CDR2 FQNEAQ. This CDR3 is built from 16 residues. Trimming stripped 1 base from V and 0 bases from J, with 10 bases between. The CDR3 nucleotides are TGTGCCAGCAGCTTAGTTGACACTAGCTCTGGAAACACCATATATTTT. Translated, it gives CASSLVDTSSGNTIYF.

The rearrangement uses TRBV10-2 and TRBJ2-7; D possibly corresponds to TRBD1 (5 bases). This CDR3 region has 16 residues. Trimming stripped 6 bases from V and 2 bases from J, with 20 bases between. Germline loops: CDR1 WSHSY, CDR2 SAAADI. The CDR3 protein is CASRPQLGPQTYEQYF. The CDR3 nucleotides are TGCGCCAGCAGGCCTCAATTGGGGCCCCAGACCTACGAGCAGTACTTC.

The chain has TRBV15 and TRBJ1-5; D is ambiguous. The CDR3 spans 14 residues. Between the trimmed V and J ends, which lost 3 bases and 3 bases, there was a span of 9 bases. Germline V gene data show CDR1 as LNHNV and CDR2 as YYDKDF (reference sequence). The CDR3 coding sequence is TGTGCCACCAGCAGCGGGATCCCCAATCAGCCCCAGCATTTT. This translates into CATSSGIPNQPQHF.

V and J are TRBV2 and TRBJ2-5, with a tentative D call TRBD2 (5 bases). CDR3 length: 13 amino acids. Germline assignment: CDR1 SNHLY and CDR2 FYNNEI. The ends were cut back, 6 bases at V and 1 base at J, with 9 bases in the middle. The CDR3, as DNA: TGTGCCAGCAGCCCCCGGGGCCAAGAGACCCAGTACTTC. It translates to CASSPRGQETQYF.

This sequence joins TRBV18 and TRBJ2-3; TRBD2 matches 10 bases. Germline CDR1 is KGHSH and CDR2 is LQKENI. Trimming cost V 4 bases and J 4 bases; bases outside gene matches: 2. The CDR3 totals 14 residues. Written as DNA, the CDR3 is TGTGCCAGCTCACAAGCGGGGGGGCCAGATACGCAGTATTTT. Its translation is CASSQAGGPDTQYF. Based on the CDR3 plus reference TRBV18 and TRBJ2-3, the full variable domain is NAGVMQNPRHLVRRRGQEARLRCSPMKGHSHVYWYRQLPEEGLKFMVYLQKENIIDESGMPKERFSAEFPKEGPSILRIQQVVRGDSAAYFCASSQAGGPDTQYFGPGTRLTVL.

V is TRBV4-1 and J is TRBJ1-4, with D possibly being TRBD1 (5 bases). Looked up from germline, CDR1 is MGHRA and CDR2 is YSYEKL. The CDR3 covers 16 residues. V was pared by 6 bases and J by 0 bases, with 14 bases between. CDR3 coding DNA: TGCGCCAGCAGACGCGGGGCAAACCCAACTAATGAAAAACTGTTTTTT. Translating gives CASRRGANPTNEKLFF.

The V gene is TRBV29-1, the J gene TRBJ2-7; TRBD2 aligns across 7 bases. The J segment lost 6 bases and the V segment lost 4 bases, leaving 9 bases of the junction unmatched. CDR1 SQVTM and CDR2 ANQGSEA come from the germline V gene. The CDR3 consists of 13 residues. The CDR3 loop is CSVASSWGGEQYF. Here the CDR3 DNA reads TGCAGCGTTGCGTCCAGTTGGGGGGGCGAGCAGTACTTC.

The chain links TRBV11-2 to TRBJ2-7; 13 nucleotides agree with TRBD2. The CDR3 totals 17 residues. V was pared by 6 bases and J by 0 bases, with 8 bases of the junction left unmatched. Germline CDR1 reads SGHAT; CDR2 reads FQNNGV. This chain's CDR3 is CASRQGLAGSSSYEQYF. CDR3 DNA: TGTGCCAGCAGACAGGGACTAGCGGGGAGCAGCTCCTACGAGCAGTACTTC.

About this clone: The junction differs from germline at one of its ends, possibly a read error. The V call is TRBV7-9, the J call TRBJ1-1, with D perhaps matching TRBD1 (6 bases). Germline V gene data show CDR1 as SEHNR and CDR2 as FQNEAQ (reference sequence). The CDR3 sequence is 14 residues long. CDR3 loop: CSSSLGRGNTEAFF. CDR3 bases: TGTTCCAGCAGCTTAGGCAGGGGGAACACTGAAGCTTTCTTT.

This clone was observed a few times. The V gene is TRBV5-1, the J gene TRBJ1-6; TRBD1 is a possible D gene (5 bases). The V gene lost 1 base and the J gene lost 7 bases, with 24 bases spanning the gap. This CDR3 is 19 amino acids long. Germline lookup yields CDR1 SGHRS and CDR2 YFSETQ. The CDR3 region has the DNA TGCGCCAGCAGCTTGTTAGGCCAGGGTCTAACCATTACGAATTCACCCCTCCACTTT. This translates into CASSLLGQGLTITNSPLHF.

V usage is TRBV11-2 and J usage is TRBJ2-7; 7 bases match TRBD1. This CDR3 has 15 residues. Trimming removed 4 bases from V and 3 bases from J; junction bases left unmatched: 9. Germline CDR1 reads SGHAT; CDR2 reads FQNNGV. In nucleotides, the CDR3 is TGTGCCAGCAGCTCGTCCATGACAGGGTACTACGAGCAGTACTTC. Its protein is CASSSSMTGYYEQYF.

The CDR3 region has the DNA TGTGCCATCAGTGAGTTTGGGACCGGGAGCGAGCAGTACTTC. This sequence encodes CAISEFGTGSEQYF. The V gene is TRBV10-3, the J gene TRBJ2-7; D is possibly TRBD2 (6 bases). With 1 base removed from V and 6 bases from J, the gap between germline ends came to 13 bases. Germline V gene lookup returns CDR1 ENHRY and CDR2 SYGVKD. The CDR3 contains 14 residues.

The count of this clone is one. This rearrangement joins TRBV5-6 to TRBJ2-3; weak D call: TRBD1 (6 bases). The CDR3 runs 15 residues. V was pared by 0 bases and J by 0 bases, with 8 bases between. The germline CDR1 and CDR2 sequences are SGHDT and YYEEEE. The CDR3 DNA is TGTGCCAGCAGCTTGGACAGGGAAAGCACAGATACGCAGTATTTT. Translating gives CASSLDRESTDTQYF.

The chain combines TRBV27 with TRBJ1-5, with D unclear. In germline, CDR1 is MNHEY, CDR2 SMNVEV (reference sequence). The V and J ends lost 2 bases and 2 bases respectively, with 10 bases between them. The CDR3 runs 15 residues. Here the CDR3 reads CASSLIGQGNQPQHF. CDR3 nucleotide sequence: TGTGCCAGCAGTTTAATTGGCCAAGGCAATCAGCCCCAGCATTTT.